This T cell receptor (beta chain) appears in the sequencing data of a study of T cell changes during pregnancy in multiple sclerosis. Germline-derived CDR1 and CDR2 are SNHLY and FYNNEI. The CDR3 extends over 15 amino acids. Trimming cost V 2 bases and J 2 bases, with 12 bases left between them. Assay used: immunoSEQ multiplex PCR; TCRdb lists only in-frame clones, some missing. The sample lists about 51,000 clones; 85% to 95% were seen once. The TCR originated in a female donor with multiple sclerosis, enrolled in a pregnancy study. The chain links TRBV2 to TRBJ1-1; D is ambiguous. Sequencing used peripheral blood, obtained in the second trimester of pregnancy. CDR3 protein: CASSELRGINTEAFF. In DNA, the CDR3 is TGTGCCAGCAGTGAATTACGAGGGATTAACACTGAAGCTTTCTTT. Full variable domain (missing parts from reference TRBV2 and TRBJ1-1): EPEVTQTPSHQVTQMGQEVILRCVPISNHLYFYWYRQILGQKVEFLVSFYNNEISEKSEIFDDQFSVERPDGSNFTLKIRSTKLEDSAMYFCASSELRGINTEAFFGQGTRLTVV.